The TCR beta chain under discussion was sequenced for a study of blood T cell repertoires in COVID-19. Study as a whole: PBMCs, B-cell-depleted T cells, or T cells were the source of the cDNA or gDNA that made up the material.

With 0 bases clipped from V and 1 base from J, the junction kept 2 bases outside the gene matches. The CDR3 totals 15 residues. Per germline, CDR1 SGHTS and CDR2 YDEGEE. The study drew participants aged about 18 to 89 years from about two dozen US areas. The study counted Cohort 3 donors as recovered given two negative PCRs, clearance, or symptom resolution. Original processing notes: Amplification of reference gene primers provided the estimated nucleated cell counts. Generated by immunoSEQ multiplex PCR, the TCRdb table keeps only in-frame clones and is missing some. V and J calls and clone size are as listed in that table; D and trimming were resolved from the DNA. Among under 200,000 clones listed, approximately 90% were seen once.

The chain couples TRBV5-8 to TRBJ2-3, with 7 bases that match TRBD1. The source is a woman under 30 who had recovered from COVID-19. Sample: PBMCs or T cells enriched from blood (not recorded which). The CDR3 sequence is CASSLAGTGTDTQYF. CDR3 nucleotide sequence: TGTGCCAGCAGCTTGGCCGGGACAGGCACAGATACGCAGTATTTT.